One and the same sample provided the 25 T cell receptor beta chains below, sequenced in a study of blood T cell repertoires in COVID-19. Repertoires were generated with immunoSEQ multiplex PCR, while TCRdb's copy carries only in-frame clones and drops some. The repertoire holds about 200,000 clones, with about 86% as singletons. The sequenced material came from PBMCs or T cells enriched from blood (not recorded which). The receptors derive from a woman between 40 and 50 years old with acute COVID-19.

The chain joins TRBV19 to TRBJ1-5, with D maybe TRBD1 (6 bases). The CDR3 extends over 16 amino acids. Trimming pared 3 bases from V and 3 bases from J, leaving 15 bases between. In germline, CDR1 is LNHDA, CDR2 SQIVND (reference sequence). The CDR3 DNA is TGTGCCAGTAGTATTATGGTGGGACAACTCAATCAGCCCCAGCATTTT. It specifies CASSIMVGQLNQPQHF.

The chain combines TRBV19 with TRBJ2-1, with 8 bases aligning to TRBD2. This CDR3 is built from 14 residues. The germline V gene has CDR1 LNHDA and CDR2 SQIVND (reference sequence). After removal of 7 bases from V and 4 bases from J, the junction contained 6 bases not matched to a gene. The CDR3 loop is CASKLAGTYNEQFF. CDR3 sequence (DNA): TGTGCCAGTAAGTTAGCGGGGACGTACAATGAGCAGTTCTTC.

The chain couples TRBV5-1 to TRBJ2-3, with 7 positions matching TRBD1. Germline-derived CDR1 and CDR2 are SGHRS and YFSETQ. The CDR3 is made up of 14 amino acids. V shed 3 bases, J shed 1 base, and the junction held 2 bases outside the gene matches. As DNA, the CDR3 is TGCGCCAGCAGCTGGGGACAGCGCACAGATACGCAGTATTTT. Translating gives CASSWGQRTDTQYF.

CDR3 sequence (DNA): TGTGCCAGTAGTATCACAGGGTCGGTTGATCAGCCCCAGCATTTT. This translates into CASSITGSVDQPQHF. This rearrangement joins TRBV19 to TRBJ1-5, with TRBD1 as a possible D gene (6 bases). Germline loops: CDR1 LNHDA, CDR2 SQIVND (reference sequence). V lost 3 bases and J lost 5, with 14 bases in between. CDR3 length: 15 residues.

This clone was detected only a few times. The chain has TRBV3-1 (or the pseudogene TRBV3-2) and TRBJ1-6; possibly TRBD1 for D (6 bases). Germline-derived CDR1 and CDR2 are LGHDT and YNNKEL (reference sequence). Trimming cost V 1 base and J 9 bases, with 19 bases left between them. This CDR3 spans 17 amino acids. The CDR3 DNA is TGTGCCAGCAGCCAAGGGGCAGGGGCCTGGGGATTTTCACCCCTCCACTTT. As protein: CASSQGAGAWGFSPLHF.

This rearrangement joins TRBV19 to TRBJ1-6; 7 bases map to TRBD1. Germline values: CDR1 LNHDA, CDR2 SQIVND (reference sequence). V shed 7 bases, J shed 4 bases, and the junction held 4 bases outside the gene matches. CDR3 length: 14 residues. The CDR3 reads CASTPGQYNSPLHF. The CDR3 DNA reads as TGTGCCAGTACCCCGGGACAGTATAATTCACCCCTCCACTTT.

V usage is TRBV5-8 and J usage is TRBJ2-1; 7 bases map to TRBD1. Germline V lookup: CDR1 SGHTS, CDR2 YDEGEE. The length of the CDR3 is 14 residues. The V segment lost 0 bases and the J segment 10 bases; nucleotides outside the gene matches: 7. The CDR3 sequence: CASSLGQGIVEQFF. CDR3 sequence (DNA): TGTGCCAGCAGCTTGGGACAGGGAATAGTCGAGCAGTTCTTC.

This sequence joins TRBV11-2 and TRBJ2-1, with D possibly being TRBD2 (6 bases). The germline V gene encodes CDR1 SGHAT and CDR2 FQNNGV. V lost 5 bases and J 2 bases, leaving 13 bases between the germline ends. The CDR3 contains 15 residues. The CDR3 region has the DNA TGTGCCAGCAGCCCGCAGCGGGTTACCTACAATGAGCAGTTCTTC. This gives the protein CASSPQRVTYNEQFF. The variable domain in full, completed from reference TRBV11-2 and TRBJ2-1, reads EAGVAQSPRYKIIEKRQSVAFWCNPISGHATLYWYQQILGQGPKLLIQFQNNGVVDDSQLPKDRFSAERLKGVDSTLKIQPAKLEDSAVYLCASSPQRVTYNEQFFGPGTRLTVL.

The chain joins TRBV10-3 to TRBJ1-6; 7 nucleotides agree with TRBD1. In germline, CDR1 is ENHRY, CDR2 SYGVKD. There are 14 residues in the CDR3. After removal of 5 bases from V and 5 bases from J, the junction contained 3 bases not matched to a gene. The chain's CDR3 is CAISSGTDNSPLHF. CDR3 coding DNA: TGTGCCATCAGTTCCGGGACAGATAATTCACCCCTCCACTTT.

The V and J genes are TRBV14 and TRBJ1-3; 8 positions agree with TRBD1. Germline V gene data show CDR1 as SGHDN and CDR2 as FVKESK. V was clipped by 4 bases and J by 4 bases; unmatched bases: 6. The CDR3 is 15 residues long. CDR3 in DNA: TGTGCCAGCAGCCCCTGGACAGGGAGAGGAAACACCATATATTTT. Its translation: CASSPWTGRGNTIYF.

As DNA, the CDR3 is TGCAGCGTACTCGGACAGGGGAAGGATACGCAGTATTTT. Translating it yields CSVLGQGKDTQYF. The gene calls are TRBV29-1 and TRBJ2-3, with 9 nucleotides matching TRBD1. Germline values: CDR1 SQVTM, CDR2 ANQGSEA. With 6 bases clipped from V and 6 bases from J, the junction kept 7 bases outside the gene matches. The CDR3 length is 13 residues.

In its sample, this clone was seen once. The chain uses TRBV28 and TRBJ1-1; D remains ambiguous. Germline values: CDR1 MDHEN, CDR2 SYDVKM. This CDR3 spans 14 amino acids. V lost 4 bases and J 5 bases, leaving 14 bases between the germline ends. CDR3 sequence reads: CASSSSDGWTEAFF. The CDR3 DNA follows: TGTGCCAGCAGTTCCAGCGATGGTTGGACTGAAGCTTTCTTT.

V gene TRBV6-6 combines with J gene TRBJ1-3; maybe TRBD1 (5 bases). Per the germline V gene, CDR1 is MNHNY and CDR2 is SVGAGI (reference sequence). V lost 5 bases and J lost 0, with 5 bases in between. This CDR3 comprises 13 residues. As DNA, the CDR3 is TGTGCCAGCAGTGGACACTCTGGAAACACCATATATTTT. As protein: CASSGHSGNTIYF.

The V gene is TRBV5-1, the J gene TRBJ1-1; tentatively, D is TRBD1 (5 bases). This CDR3 spans 14 amino acids. The V end was cut by 1 base, the J end by 4 bases, with 11 bases between. In germline, CDR1 is SGHRS, CDR2 YFSETQ. The CDR3, as DNA: TGCGCCAGCAGCTTGCAGGGACTCCCCACTGAAGCTTTCTTT. Protein sequence: CASSLQGLPTEAFF.

CDR3 residues: CATLIGDTKNEQFF. Here the CDR3 DNA reads TGCGCCACCCTCATAGGGGATACCAAAAATGAGCAGTTCTTC. The rearrangement uses TRBV23-1 and TRBJ2-1; D is possibly TRBD1 (5 bases). TRBV23-1 is reported as an ORF; its role is uncertain. Trimming left V 10 bases short and J 7 bases short, with 20 bases between. The CDR3 length is 14 residues.

V and J are TRBV27 and TRBJ1-3; no clear D gene. Germline V gene lookup returns CDR1 MNHEY and CDR2 SMNVEV (reference sequence). CDR3 length equals 13 residues. The V gene lost 0 bases and the J gene lost 4 bases, with 4 bases spanning the gap. The DNA of the CDR3 is TGTGCCAGCAGTTTATCCCAAGGAAACACCATATATTTT. As protein: CASSLSQGNTIYF.

The CDR3 bases are TGCGCCAGCAGCTTGGAACCGGACTATGGCTACACCTTC. Amino acids: CASSLEPDYGYTF. The chain joins TRBV5-1 to TRBJ1-2; D is ambiguous. This CDR3 has 13 residues. Germline values: CDR1 SGHRS, CDR2 YFSETQ. Trimming stripped 0 bases from V and 3 bases from J, with 6 bases between. The variable domain in full, completed from reference TRBV5-1 and TRBJ1-2, reads KAGVTQTPRYLIKTRGQQVTLSCSPISGHRSVSWYQQTPGQGLQFLFEYFSETQRNKGNFPGRFSGRQFSNSRSEMNVSTLELGDSALYLCASSLEPDYGYTFGSGTRLTVV.

This sequence joins TRBV18 and TRBJ2-1, with unresolved D. Germline CDR1 and CDR2: KGHSH and LQKENI. V dropped 0 bases and J dropped 3 bases, with 6 bases sitting between them. CDR3 length equals 14 residues. The CDR3 sequence is CASSPPPGYNEQFF. In DNA form, the CDR3 reads TGTGCCAGCTCACCACCCCCAGGCTACAATGAGCAGTTCTTC.

V and J are TRBV5-1 and TRBJ1-6; D is ambiguous. The germline V gene has CDR1 SGHRS and CDR2 YFSETQ. This CDR3 is built from 14 residues. V dropped 0 bases and J dropped 10 bases, with 11 bases sitting between them. The CDR3 here is CASSLGEGRSPLHF. The CDR3 region has the DNA TGCGCCAGCAGCTTGGGAGAGGGAAGATCACCCCTCCACTTT.

The chain links TRBV28 to TRBJ1-2; a possible D gene is TRBD1 (6 bases). The length of the CDR3 is 15 residues. V lost 1 base to trimming and J lost 6 bases, with 15 bases between them. Germline CDR1 and CDR2: MDHEN and SYDVKM. CDR3 sequence: CASSLSGTQVNGYTF. In DNA form, the CDR3 reads TGTGCCAGCAGTTTATCCGGGACACAAGTTAATGGCTACACCTTC.

The chain links TRBV7-2 to TRBJ1-5; 7 nucleotides match TRBD1. Germline CDR1 SGHTA, CDR2 FQGNSA. CDR3 length: 13 amino acids. The ends lost 5 bases at V and 11 bases at J; junction bases unmatched: 9. The CDR3 DNA reads TGTGCCAGCAGCCCCGGGACAGTCAGGACCCAGCATTTT. Translating it yields CASSPGTVRTQHF.

The V call is TRBV9, the J call TRBJ2-6; 8 nucleotides align to TRBD1. Germline V gene data show CDR1 as SGDLS and CDR2 as YYNGEE. V dropped 1 base and J dropped 0; count of bases not matched to a gene: 6. The CDR3 has 18 residues. CDR3 amino acids: CASSVLGQGLSGANVLTF. The CDR3 nucleotides read TGTGCCAGCAGCGTACTAGGACAGGGTCTCTCTGGGGCCAACGTCCTGACTTTC.

The rearrangement links TRBV24-1 to TRBJ1-2; D gene uncertain. Trimming shortened V by 3 bases and J by 0 bases, and 13 bases separated the two germline ends. Germline V gene data show CDR1 as KGHDR and CDR2 as SFDVKD. The CDR3 contains 16 residues. CDR3 in DNA: TGTGCCACCAGTGATGCGGAACGGCCCTCTAACTATGGCTACACCTTC. It translates to CATSDAERPSNYGYTF.

This clone was seen just once. The rearrangement joins TRBV29-1 to TRBJ1-2; 7 bases fit TRBD1. There are 13 residues in the CDR3. Germline V gene lookup returns CDR1 SQVTM and CDR2 ANQGSEA. The trim removed 7 bases at V and 5 bases at J, leaving 10 bases unmatched. As DNA, the CDR3 is TGCAGCGCTCCTCTTGGGACAGCTTATGGCTACACCTTC. This gives the protein CSAPLGTAYGYTF.

This clone was detected only a few times. V usage is TRBV7-9 and J usage is TRBJ2-2; D is perhaps TRBD1 (5 bases). V was cut by 4 bases and J by 6 bases, with 12 bases left in between. CDR1 is SEHNR and CDR2 is FQNEAQ in the germline V gene (reference sequence). The CDR3 runs to 14 residues. The CDR3 DNA reads TGTGCCAGCAGCTCCAACCAGGGCTCCGGGGAGCTGTTTTTT. This translates into CASSSNQGSGELFF.